This T cell receptor (beta chain) was obtained from a study of cytomegalovirus exposure and HLA in healthy donors. V was shortened by 2 bases and J by 0 bases, with 12 bases between the two germline ends. The CDR3 is 15 amino acids. Germline CDR1 reads SGHDT; CDR2 reads YYEEEE. Use of 60 Vbeta and 13 Jbeta primers characterized the PCR. In the original analysis: Later, tens of millions of unique TCR beta chains were counted in an analysis, and about 10 million of them were shared. This table comes from immunoSEQ multiplex PCR, and its TCRdb copy is limited to in-frame clones, with some not included. The DNA was the basis for D and trimming; V, J and clone size are from that table. The repertoire table contains roughly 80,000 clones. Notes on the study in general: The sole available immune exposure information was CMV serostatus. In a later analysis, approximately 15,000 TCR beta sequences were associated with HLA alleles at 0.05 false discovery rate.

As concerns this clone: Its target is unknown.

Sequences were obtained from PBMCs. This receptor was taken from a woman aged 25-40 years in good health and CMV-seronegative. This chain connects TRBV5-6 to TRBJ2-7; D is undetermined. In nucleotides, the CDR3 is TGTGCCAGCAGCTTTAGGTTTCCTAGCTCCTACGAGCAGTACTTC. This translates into CASSFRFPSSYEQYF.